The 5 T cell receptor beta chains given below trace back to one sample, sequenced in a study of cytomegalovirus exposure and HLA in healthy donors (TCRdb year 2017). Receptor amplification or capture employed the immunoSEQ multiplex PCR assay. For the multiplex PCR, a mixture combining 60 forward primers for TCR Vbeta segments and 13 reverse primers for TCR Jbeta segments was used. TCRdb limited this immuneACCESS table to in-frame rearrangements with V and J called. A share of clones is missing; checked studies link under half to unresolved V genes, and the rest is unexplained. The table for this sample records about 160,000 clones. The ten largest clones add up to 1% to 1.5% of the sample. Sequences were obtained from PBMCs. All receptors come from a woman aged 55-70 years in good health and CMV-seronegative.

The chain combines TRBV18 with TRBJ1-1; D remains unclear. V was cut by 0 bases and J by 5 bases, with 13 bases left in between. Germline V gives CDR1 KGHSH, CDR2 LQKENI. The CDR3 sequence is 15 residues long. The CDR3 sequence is CASSPPSGVGTEAFF. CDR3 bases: TGTGCCAGCTCACCACCCTCCGGGGTTGGAACTGAAGCTTTCTTT.

CDR3 amino acids: CASSPAGTSGWSEQFF. DNA for the CDR3: TGTGCCAGCAGTCCTGCCGGGACTAGTGGGTGGAGCGAGCAGTTCTTC. The chain links TRBV27 to TRBJ2-1, with 8 bases fitting TRBD2. The CDR3 spans 16 residues. Germline CDR1 and CDR2: MNHEY and SMNVEV (reference sequence). With V trimmed by 5 bases and J by 10 bases, 16 bases remained unmatched.

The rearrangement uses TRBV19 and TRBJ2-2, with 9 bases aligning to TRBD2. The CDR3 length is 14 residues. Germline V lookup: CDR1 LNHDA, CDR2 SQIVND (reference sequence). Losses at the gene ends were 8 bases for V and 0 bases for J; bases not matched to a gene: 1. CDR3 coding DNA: TGTGCCAGTTCTAGCGGGGCGAACACCGGGGAGCTGTTTTTT. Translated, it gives CASSSGANTGELFF.

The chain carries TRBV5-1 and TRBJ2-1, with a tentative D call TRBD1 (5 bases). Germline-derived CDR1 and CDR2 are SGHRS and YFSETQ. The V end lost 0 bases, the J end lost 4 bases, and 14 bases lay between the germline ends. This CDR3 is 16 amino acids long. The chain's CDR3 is CASSLGVLGPYNEQFF. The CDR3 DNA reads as TGCGCCAGCAGCTTGGGAGTGCTGGGGCCTTACAATGAGCAGTTCTTC.

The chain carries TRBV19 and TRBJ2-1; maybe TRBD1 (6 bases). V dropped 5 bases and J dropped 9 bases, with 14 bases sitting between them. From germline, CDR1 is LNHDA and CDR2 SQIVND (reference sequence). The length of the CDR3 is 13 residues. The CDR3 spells CASSSQGFGEQFF. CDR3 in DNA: TGTGCCAGTAGTTCGCAGGGGTTCGGTGAGCAGTTCTTC.